What follows are 11 T cell receptor beta chains derived from one specimen sequenced in a study of blood T cell repertoires in COVID-19 (dated by TCRdb to 2020 to 2021). Library preparation employed the immunoSEQ multiplex PCR assay. In its TCRdb copy, this immuneACCESS table keeps in-frame sequences only and misses some clones. Where compared with another copy, unresolved V genes explain less than half of these, and the others have no known cause. This sample has around 160,000 clones in its table, and 70% to 90% of those were observed once. Together, the top ten hold 0.99% of the sample. The sample was peripheral blood. These receptors all stem from a man younger than 35 with acute or convalescent COVID-19.

This clone was found once. The rearrangement uses TRBV9 and TRBJ2-2, with 9 positions matching TRBD1. In germline, CDR1 is SGDLS, CDR2 YYNGEE. The length of the CDR3 is 15 residues. Trimming cost V 4 bases and J 5 bases; bases outside gene matches: 6. CDR3 bases: TGTGCCAGCAGCATACAGGGGGCAGGTACCGGGGAGCTGTTTTTT. Residues: CASSIQGAGTGELFF.

This rearrangement joins TRBV3-1 (or the pseudogene TRBV3-2) to TRBJ1-6; weak D call: TRBD1 (6 bases). Trimming stripped 0 bases from V and 0 bases from J, with 18 bases between. The CDR3 length is 20 residues. CDR1 and CDR2 from the germline V gene are LGHDT and YNNKEL (reference sequence). DNA of the CDR3: TGTGCCAGCAGCCAAGAATGGGGTCGCAGGGGAAGCTCCTATAATTCACCCCTCCACTTT. The encoded protein is CASSQEWGRRGSSYNSPLHF.

J is TRBJ2-1 and V is TRBV5-1; D perhaps matches TRBD2 (6 bases). The CDR3 sequence is 14 residues long. Germline V gene sequence: CDR1 SGHRS, CDR2 YFSETQ. V lost 6 bases and J lost 0, with 10 bases in between. In DNA, the CDR3 is TGCGCCAGCAAGAAGACTAGCTCCTACAATGAGCAGTTCTTC. This translates into CASKKTSSYNEQFF.

J is TRBJ1-3 and V is TRBV2; D is undetermined. CDR3 size: 14 residues. CDR1 and CDR2 (germline): SNHLY, FYNNEI. The V end was cut by 2 bases, the J end by 8 bases, with 13 bases between. The CDR3 sequence: CASSEKEDVDTIYF. The CDR3 nucleotides are TGTGCCAGCAGTGAAAAGGAGGACGTGGACACCATATATTTT.

The chain carries TRBV7-2 and TRBJ2-3, with D unresolved. V lost 3 bases to trimming and J lost 4 bases, with 14 bases between them. Germline V gives CDR1 SGHTA, CDR2 FQGNSA. There are 15 residues in the CDR3. CDR3 in amino acids: CASSLSVGLSDTQYF. CDR3 DNA: TGTGCCAGCAGCTTGAGTGTGGGCCTCTCAGATACGCAGTATTTT.

The rearrangement joins TRBV28 to TRBJ1-1; 8 bases line up with TRBD1. CDR3 length: 16 amino acids. Germline values: CDR1 MDHEN, CDR2 SYDVKM. V lost 3 bases to trimming and J lost 4 bases; unmatched junction nucleotides: 10. CDR3 DNA sequence: TGTGCCAGCAGTTTCGGACAGGGAGGGGTGGGCACTGAAGCTTTCTTT. Translating gives CASSFGQGGVGTEAFF.

The chain couples TRBV7-9 to TRBJ1-3; weak D call: TRBD1 (5 bases). Germline values: CDR1 SEHNR, CDR2 FQNEAQ (reference sequence). V was trimmed by 1 base and J by 0 bases, leaving 13 bases between them. The CDR3 totals 17 residues. The CDR3 DNA sequence: TGTGCCAGCAGCTTAGTTGGGGCGCGGGGCTCTGGAAACACCATATATTTT. This translates into CASSLVGARGSGNTIYF.

J is TRBJ1-2 and V is TRBV5-4; tentative D call: TRBD1 (5 bases). This CDR3 spans 11 amino acids. V gave up 2 bases and J gave up 8 bases, with 7 bases separating them. Germline V CDR1 and CDR2: SGHNT, YYREEE (reference sequence). This CDR3 is CASSFRGGYTF. The CDR3 region has the DNA TGTGCCAGCAGCTTCCGGGGGGGCTACACCTTC.

The chain joins TRBV5-8 to TRBJ2-5, with TRBD1 matching 7 bases. Per germline, CDR1 SGHTS and CDR2 YDEGEE. The CDR3 totals 14 residues. Trimming removed 2 bases from V and 5 bases from J; junction bases left unmatched: 6. As DNA, the CDR3 is TGTGCCAGCAGCTTCTATAGGGGGCTCGAGACCCAGTACTTC. Amino acid sequence: CASSFYRGLETQYF.

The gene calls are TRBV5-5 and TRBJ2-3; 7 bases fit TRBD1. Germline V lookup: CDR1 SGHKS, CDR2 YYEKEE (reference sequence). Trimming cost V 3 bases and J 4 bases; bases outside gene matches: 11. CDR3 length: 16 amino acids. CDR3 residues: CASSSGTASLSDTQYF. CDR3 DNA: TGTGCCAGCAGCTCCGGGACAGCATCCCTTTCAGATACGCAGTATTTT.

J is TRBJ1-1 and V is TRBV5-4; D is undetermined. In germline, CDR1 is SGHNT, CDR2 YYREEE (reference sequence). The CDR3 loop spans 14 amino acids. The germline V and J ends were trimmed by 1 base and 1 base, with 8 bases remaining between them. In nucleotides, the CDR3 is TGTGCCAGCAGCTTGCAGGTCACGAACACTGAAGCTTTCTTT. Its translation: CASSLQVTNTEAFF.